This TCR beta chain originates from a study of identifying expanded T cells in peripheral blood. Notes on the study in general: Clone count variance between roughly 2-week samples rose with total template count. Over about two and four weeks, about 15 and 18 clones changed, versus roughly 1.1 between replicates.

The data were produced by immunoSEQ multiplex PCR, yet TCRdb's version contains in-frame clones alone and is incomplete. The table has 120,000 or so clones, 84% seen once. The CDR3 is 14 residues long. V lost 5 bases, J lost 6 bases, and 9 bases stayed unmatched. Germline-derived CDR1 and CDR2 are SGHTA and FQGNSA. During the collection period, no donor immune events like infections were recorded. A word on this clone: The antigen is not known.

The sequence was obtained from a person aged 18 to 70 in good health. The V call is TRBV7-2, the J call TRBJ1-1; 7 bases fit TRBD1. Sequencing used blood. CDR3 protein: CASSPGGVGAEAFF. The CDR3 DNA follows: TGTGCCAGCAGCCCAGGGGGGGTTGGGGCTGAAGCTTTCTTT.